This is a list of T cell receptor beta chains from one sample in a study of PD-1 blockade in mismatch repair-deficient tumors. Generated by immunoSEQ multiplex PCR, the TCRdb table keeps only in-frame clones and is missing some. The sample lists roughly 9,000 clones; roughly 87% were seen once. Their cognate antigens are unknown. The material sequenced was cells cultured in vitro, taken from a patient treated with pembrolizumab. Every receptor here comes from an adult with mismatch repair-deficient cancer. The CDR3 runs from the conserved cysteine through the conserved F or W. D genes are given only for firm matches. Clone size appears in some rows only: once, few, many, or a class for an expanded clone.

j_call	v_call	clone_size	d_call	cdr3_length	cdr3_aa	cdr3_nt
TRBJ2-5	TRBV7-9	NA	NA	12	CATQGGRETQYF	TGTGCCACACAAGGAGGCCGGGAGACCCAGTACTTC
TRBJ1-4	TRBV6-5	NA	NA	14	CASSRSYRNEKLFF	TGTGCCAGCAGTCGATCATATCGTAATGAAAAACTGTTTTTT
TRBJ2-5	TRBV7-9	NA	NA	12	CASSLEGIAQYF	TGTGCCAGCAGCTTAGAGGGGATCGCCCAGTACTTC
TRBJ2-1	TRBV7-9	NA	TRBD2	19	CASSLVVRTSGRVYNEQFF	TGTGCCAGCAGCTTAGTCGTAAGGACTAGCGGGAGGGTATACAATGAGCAGTTCTTC
TRBJ2-2	TRBV7-8	NA	NA	14	CASGGYGNTGELFF	TGTGCCAGCGGGGGCTATGGAAACACCGGGGAGCTGTTTTTT
TRBJ1-2	TRBV5-1	NA	NA	15	CASSLAPRTSYGYTF	TGCGCCAGCAGCTTGGCCCCTAGGACGTCCTATGGCTACACCTTC
TRBJ2-7	TRBV5-1	NA	TRBD1	16	CASGAPTGGFPYEQYF	TGCGCCAGCGGAGCCCCGACAGGGGGCTTCCCCTACGAGCAGTACTTC
TRBJ2-1	TRBV27	NA	NA	12	CASSSGVGEQFF	TGTGCCAGCAGTTCCGGTGTCGGTGAGCAGTTCTTC
TRBJ2-3	TRBV27	NA	NA	13	CASSLTGTDTQYF	TGTGCCAGCAGTTTAACCGGCACAGATACGCAGTATTTT
TRBJ1-4	TRBV2	NA	NA	13	CASVRGINEKLFF	TGTGCCAGCGTACGAGGGATTAATGAAAAACTGTTTTTT
TRBJ2-7	TRBV11-2	NA	NA	13	CASSPAERGVQYF	TGTGCCAGCAGCCCGGCCGAAAGGGGTGTGCAGTACTTC
TRBJ2-2	TRBV5-1	NA	NA	13	CASRPGTTGELFF	TGCGCCAGCAGGCCCGGGACGACCGGGGAGCTGTTTTTT
TRBJ2-7	TRBV6-8	NA	NA	11	CASITFREQYF	TGTGCCAGCATTACATTTCGGGAGCAGTACTTC
TRBJ2-2	TRBV18	NA	NA	13	CASSRTNTGELFF	TGTGCCAGCTCACGGACGAACACCGGGGAGCTGTTTTTT
TRBJ2-3	TRBV9	NA	TRBD2	17	CASSVGRLAAALNTQYF	TGTGCCAGCAGCGTAGGAAGACTAGCGGCCGCCCTGAATACGCAGTATTTT
TRBJ2-5	TRBV18	NA	NA	14	CASSPESRQETQYF	TGTGCCAGCTCACCCGAGTCAAGACAAGAGACCCAGTACTTC
TRBJ2-7	TRBV27	few	TRBD2	15	CASSSPGLSSYEQYF	TGTGCCAGCAGTTCCCCGGGACTAAGCTCCTACGAGCAGTACTTC
TRBJ1-3	TRBV28	NA	NA	15	CASSLWESSGNTIYF	TGTGCCAGCAGTTTGTGGGAGAGCTCTGGAAACACCATATATTTT